Presented here are 23 T cell receptor beta chains from one specimen sequenced in a study of tissue T cells after allogeneic stem cell transplantation. The assay was immunoSEQ multiplex PCR, and TCRdb's table has in-frame clones only and misses some. The table has around 1,300 clones, about three fifths seen once. As for time point: mouse harvest day 7 after allogeneic transplant. The graft held 10^6 splenic CD5+ T cells and 10^7 T-cell-depleted bone marrow cells. The sample taken for sequencing was liver tissue. The receptors stem from a female BALB/c mouse given C57BL/6 T cells with graft-versus-host disease after an allogeneic hematopoietic cell transplant.

Notes on this clone: Genes and germline come from the mouse. Coverage ceases 1 residue before the CDR3 finishes, and the germline J gene fills in the end. The V gene is TRBV13-3, the J gene TRBJ2-1; TRBD2 aligns across 8 bases. After removal of 0 bases from V and 0 bases from J, the junction contained 5 bases not matched to a gene. Germline CDR1 and CDR2: NNHDY and SYVADS. The CDR3 is made up of 17 amino acids. The CDR3 sequence: CASSDARGGLNYAEQFF. The CDR3 bases that were read are TGTGCCAGCAGTGATGCACGGGGGGGGCTTAACTATGCTGAGCAGTTC.

For this clone: Mouse gene names apply. Read sequence stops 1 residue before the CDR3 end, and the germline J gene provides the missing end. V is TRBV26 and J is TRBJ2-5; tentatively, D is TRBD2 (6 bases). The CDR3 spans 13 residues. Germline assignment: CDR1 KGHPV and CDR2 FQNQEV (reference sequence). V lost 4 bases and J lost 4, with 9 bases in between. The sequenced CDR3 bases are TGTGCCAGCAGTCCGGGGGGAGAAGACACCCAGTAC. Protein: CASSPGGEDTQY. The whole CDR3 region reads CASSPGGEDTQYF. The entire variable domain, with the rest obtained from reference TRBV26 and TRBJ2-5, is as follows: NSKVIQTPRYLVKGQGQKAKMRCIPEKGHPVVFWYQQNKNNEFKFLINFQNQEVLQQIDMTEKRFSAECPSNSPCSLEIQSSEAGDSALYLCASSPGGEDTQYFGPGTRLLVL.

This clone was detected only a few times. These gene names are mouse names. The CDR3 extends 1 residue past the end of the read, so its final part is completed from the germline J gene. The gene calls are TRBV16 and TRBJ2-1, with a tentative D call TRBD2 (5 bases). Germline V gene data show CDR1 as SGHSA and CDR2 as FRNQAP. V was shortened by 0 bases and J by 1 base, with 7 bases between the two germline ends. This CDR3 contains 15 residues. CDR3 sequence: CASSLDPGNYAEQFF. The CDR3 DNA, read in part, is TGTGCAAGCAGCTTAGATCCTGGGAACTATGCTGAGCAGTTC.

Note on this clone: Mouse names are used for the genes. The CDR3 goes on 1 residue after the read ends, and that part is filled in from the germline J gene. The chain links TRBV24 to TRBJ1-2; D is unclear. V lost 1 base, J lost 0 bases, and 6 bases lay in between. Germline CDR1 KGHTA, CDR2 FRNEEI. This CDR3 has 14 amino acids. The sequenced part of the CDR3 DNA is TGTGCCAGCAGTCTGTGTCCCTCAAACTCCGACTACACC. Translating gives CASSLCPSNSDYT. The whole CDR3 is CASSLCPSNSDYTF.

This clone was recorded once. The listed genes are named as in mouse. Read data end 1 residue before the CDR3 end; the end is taken from the germline J gene. V gene TRBV20 combines with J gene TRBJ2-4; no clear D. This CDR3 spans 11 amino acids. Trimming pared 4 bases from V and 1 base from J, leaving 3 bases between. Germline CDR1 is GFQATS and CDR2 is STVNSAI. Incomplete CDR3 DNA: TGTGGTGCTACTGGTCAAAACACCTTGTAC. Its translation: CGATGQNTLY. The whole CDR3 is CGATGQNTLYF.

The table lists this clone with a few counts. Each gene name is a mouse one. The read gets to within 1 residue of the CDR3 end, and the germline J gene fills in the rest. This chain uses TRBV26 with TRBJ2-1, with D possibly TRBD1 on 8 matching bases. The V end lost 6 bases, the J end lost 6 bases, and 12 bases lay between the germline ends. Germline V gene sequence: CDR1 KGHPV, CDR2 FQNQEV (reference sequence). The length of the CDR3 is 13 residues. The CDR3 bases that were read are TGTGCCAGCAGACAGGGGGGGGGTGCTGAGCAGTTC. This encodes CASRQGGGAEQF. The CDR3 in its entirety is CASRQGGGAEQFF.

As regards this clone: Gene names and germline refer to mouse. The CDR3 end is not reached by the read, which stops 1 residue before it; the germline J gene fills it in. This chain connects TRBV26 to TRBJ1-4, with 10 bases lining up with TRBD1. Per the germline V gene, CDR1 is KGHPV and CDR2 is FQNQEV (reference sequence). The CDR3 totals 15 residues. V lost 4 bases and J lost 7; bases outside the gene matches: 6. The CDR3: CASSPPGQGTERLFF. CDR3 DNA, as far as it was read: TGTGCCAGCAGTCCCCCGGGACAGGGGACCGAAAGATTATTT.

About this clone itself: Mouse gene names and germline throughout. The chain's CDR3 is CASSLYGDRGETLYF. The part of the CDR3 DNA that was read is TGTGCCAGCAGTCTGTATGGGGACAGAGGGGAAACGCTGTAT. The V and J genes are TRBV24 and TRBJ2-3; TRBD1 aligns across 7 bases. The read halts 1 residue ahead of the CDR3 end, with the missing end drawn from the germline J gene. V was pared by 0 bases and J by 6 bases, with 6 bases of the junction left unmatched. Germline CDR1 and CDR2: KGHTA and FRNEEI. This CDR3 contains 15 residues.

Relative to its sample, this clone is large. Gene names are the mouse ones. The part of the CDR3 DNA that was read is TGTGCCAGCAGCTTATGGGCAAACTCAAACTCCGACTACACC. This sequence encodes CASSLWANSNSDYT. The entire CDR3 protein reads CASSLWANSNSDYTF. The V call is TRBV3, the J call TRBJ1-2; the D is unclear. The CDR3 end falls 1 residue outside the read, so it is completed with the germline J gene. With 2 bases removed from V and 0 bases from J, the gap between germline ends came to 10 bases. Germline-derived CDR1 and CDR2 are SNHLY and FYNGKV (reference sequence). The CDR3 has 15 amino acids.

In regard to this clone: Genes here carry mouse names. The CDR3 end is not reached by the read, which stops 1 residue before it; the germline J gene fills it in. The rearrangement joins TRBV20 to TRBJ2-4; D is possibly TRBD1 (6 bases). The CDR3 has 11 amino acids. Germline V gives CDR1 GFQATS, CDR2 STVNSAI. Between the trimmed V and J ends, which lost 3 bases and 5 bases, there was a span of 6 bases. Partial CDR3 DNA: TGTGGTGCTAGCAGGGGAAACACCTTGTAC. Its translation is CGASRGNTLY. The whole CDR3 is CGASRGNTLYF.

This clone was detected only a few times. Here the gene names and germline are mouse. The read finishes 1 residue shy of the CDR3 end, and the germline J gene is used to complete it. The V gene is TRBV26, the J gene TRBJ2-7; D gene unclear. This CDR3 has 13 amino acids. The germline gives CDR1 KGHPV, CDR2 FQNQEV (reference sequence). The V end was cut by 2 bases, the J end by 0 bases, with 5 bases between. The CDR3 here is CASSLGVSYEQYF. The part of the CDR3 DNA that was read is TGTGCCAGCAGTCTGGGGGTCTCCTATGAACAGTAC.

This clone has a handful of counts. Germline and genes: mouse. The read stops 1 residue short of the end of the CDR3; the missing end is completed from the germline J gene. This sequence joins TRBV16 and TRBJ2-7; TRBD2 matches at 8 bases. There are 14 residues in the CDR3. With V trimmed by 1 base and J by 6 bases, 5 bases remained unmatched. Germline V gene lookup returns CDR1 SGHSA and CDR2 FRNQAP. The CDR3: CASSLAGGRGEQYF. CDR3 DNA (partial): TGTGCAAGCAGCTTAGCGGGGGGGCGCGGTGAACAGTAC.

With respect to this clone: Germline and genes here are mouse. From the germline J gene comes the end of the CDR3, since the read stops 1 residue before it. V usage is TRBV13-1 and J usage is TRBJ2-5, with 9 bases that match TRBD1. Germline V gene sequence: CDR1 NSHNY, CDR2 SYGAGN. The junction had 2 bases not matched to a gene; V was cut back by 2 bases and J by 4 bases. The CDR3 sequence is 14 residues long. This CDR3 reads CASSEGTGKDTQYF. The sequenced part of the CDR3 DNA is TGTGCCAGCAGTGAAGGGACAGGGAAAGACACCCAGTAC.

Concerning this clone: Mouse names are used for the genes. The observed sequence ends 1 residue before the CDR3 terminus, with the missing tail filled in from the germline J gene. V and J are TRBV26 and TRBJ2-3, with 7 positions matching TRBD1. Germline V gene lookup returns CDR1 KGHPV and CDR2 FQNQEV (reference sequence). V gave up 3 bases and J gave up 1 base; unmatched junction bases: 1. The CDR3 has 14 amino acids. The CDR3 DNA, read in part, is TGTGCCAGCAGTCTTCAGGGGGGTGCAGAAACGCTGTAT. Protein: CASSLQGGAETLY. The complete CDR3 reads CASSLQGGAETLYF.

This clone was observed a few times. Any gene name here is a mouse gene name. Read sequence stops 1 residue before the CDR3 end, and the germline J gene provides the missing end. J is TRBJ1-3 and V is TRBV13-1; D call uncertain. Per the germline V gene, CDR1 is NSHNY and CDR2 is SYGAGN. The CDR3 consists of 15 residues. Between the trimmed V and J ends, which lost 1 base and 0 bases, there was a span of 8 bases. Incomplete CDR3 DNA: TGTGCCAGCAGTGATTCGAGGAATTCTGGAAATACGCTCTAT. It is translated as CASSDSRNSGNTLY. The full CDR3 protein reads CASSDSRNSGNTLYF.

As to this clone: Mouse germline and gene names are used. The read stops 1 residue short of the end of the CDR3; the missing end is completed from the germline J gene. The chain uses TRBV19 and TRBJ1-1; no firm D call. CDR3 length: 12 amino acids. Germline assignment: CDR1 FNHDT and CDR2 SITEND (reference sequence). The V gene lost 1 base and the J gene lost 6 bases, with 7 bases spanning the gap. CDR3 sequence reads: CASSIPPAEVFF. CDR3 DNA (partial): TGTGCCAGCAGTATACCGCCAGCAGAAGTCTTC.

This clone was seen a handful of times. The genes and germline here are from mouse. Read data end 1 residue before the CDR3 end; the end is taken from the germline J gene. The V gene is TRBV26, the J gene TRBJ1-6, with 8 bases aligning to TRBD1. TRBJ1-6 counts as an open reading frame of uncertain function. CDR3 size: 15 residues. Germline assignment: CDR1 KGHPV and CDR2 FQNQEV (reference sequence). Losses at the gene ends were 4 bases for V and 3 bases for J; bases not matched to a gene: 2. The covered CDR3 bases are TGTGCCAGCAGTCCGACAGGGGACTATAATTCGCCCCTCTAC. The encoded protein is CASSPTGDYNSPLY. The whole CDR3 is CASSPTGDYNSPLYF.

On this clone: All gene names here are mouse names. Read data end 1 residue before the CDR3 end; the end is taken from the germline J gene. This chain joins TRBV15 and TRBJ1-1, with D hard to call. The V and J ends lost 0 bases and 4 bases respectively, with 6 bases between them. CDR3 length: 13 residues. Germline lookup yields CDR1 SGHND and CDR2 FRSKSL. The chain's CDR3 is CASSLAGSTEVFF. The CDR3 DNA, read in part, is TGTGCCAGCAGTTTAGCAGGGAGCACAGAAGTCTTC.

This clone was seen a few times. Here the gene names and germline are mouse. The sequenced fragment ends 1 residue before the CDR3 boundary, so the rest is inferred from the germline J gene. The chain uses TRBV1 and TRBJ2-5; 10 nucleotides line up with TRBD2. With V trimmed by 3 bases and J by 2 bases, 2 bases remained unmatched. The germline CDR1 and CDR2 sequences are NSQYPW and LRSPGD (reference sequence). The CDR3 covers 15 residues. The sequenced part of the CDR3 DNA is TGCACCTGCAGTGCTCGGACTGGGGGCCAAGACACCCAGTAC. Translation: CTCSARTGGQDTQY. The full CDR3 protein is CTCSARTGGQDTQYF.

In this sample, this clone turned up a few times. Gene names and germline refer to mouse. The covered CDR3 bases are TGTGCCTGGAGTCTAAGACGACAGTCTGGAAATACGCTCTAT. Its translation: CAWSLRRQSGNTLY. Given in full, the CDR3 is CAWSLRRQSGNTLYF. This sequence joins TRBV31 and TRBJ1-3; a possible D gene is TRBD1 (5 bases). Read sequence stops 1 residue before the CDR3 end, and the germline J gene provides the missing end. The CDR3 is made up of 15 amino acids. Germline CDR1 reads GKSSPN; CDR2 reads SITVG. Trimming removed 0 bases from V and 1 base from J, with 10 bases in between.

This clone counts as large. These gene names are mouse names. Sequencing ends 1 residue short of the CDR3 end; the germline J gene provides the rest. V usage is TRBV13-3 and J usage is TRBJ2-1; D not resolved. Trimming cost V 3 bases and J 0 bases, with 4 bases left between them. CDR1 is NNHDY, CDR2 SYVADS, per germline. This CDR3 contains 13 residues. CDR3 bases read: TGTGCCAGCAGTGGGCATAACTATGCTGAGCAGTTC. Protein product: CASSGHNYAEQF. The whole CDR3 protein reads CASSGHNYAEQFF.

A remark on this clone: Genes here carry mouse names. The CDR3 is cut off 1 residue early in the read; its end comes from the germline J gene. The chain recombines TRBV26 with TRBJ1-2, with a possible D match to TRBD1 (6 bases). Germline V gene sequence: CDR1 KGHPV, CDR2 FQNQEV (reference sequence). The CDR3 covers 15 residues. Trimming left V 2 bases short and J 0 bases short, with 10 bases between. CDR3 amino acids: CASSLRTVANSDYTF. Partial CDR3 DNA: TGTGCCAGCAGTCTGCGGACAGTTGCAAACTCCGACTACACC.

This clone was detected only a few times. The germline and genes are mouse ones. With the read ending 1 residue before the CDR3 end, the germline J gene is used to fill in that end. The chain joins TRBV26 to TRBJ2-7, with D perhaps being TRBD1 or TRBD2 (7 bases each). The CDR3 contains 13 residues. Trimming removed 3 bases from V and 4 bases from J, with 10 bases in between. The germline gives CDR1 KGHPV, CDR2 FQNQEV (reference sequence). Here the CDR3 reads CASSLQGGYEQYF. The CDR3 bases that were read are TGTGCCAGCAGTCTCCAGGGGGGGTATGAACAGTAC.